This TCR beta chain was found in a study of cytomegalovirus exposure and HLA in healthy donors listed by TCRdb under 2017. Concerning the study at large: An earlier analysis of approximately 590 of the donors reported about 250 Gb of sequence data and some 120 million unique TCR beta sequences from some 180 million T cells. Donor age, sex, ethnicity and CMV serostatus were compiled together with the repertoire data. The study was designed to test whether signatures of past pathogen exposure could be identified by cataloging public T cell receptors. A later analysis re-analyzed previously published TCR beta repertoires from 650 to 800 donors and added high-resolution HLA genotyping to study TCR occurrence patterns. Among almost 400 genotyped donors of the cohort, an average of approximately 250,000 unique TCR beta nucleotide sequences were sequenced per donor, roughly 18% of them non-productive. A few DR-DQ haplotypes were handled as single units for association and clustering because linkage in the cohort was strong. Typing coverage differed by locus: A, B, C, DRB1 and DQB1 were typed in about 620-640 donors, DQA1 in about 560, DPA1 in 600 to 610, and DPB1 in 472. Class I and class II HLA loci were covered by the typing at four-digit resolution. Of the roughly 390 genotyped donors, around 81% fell in the genetic ancestry cluster associated with self-reported Caucasian donors. A separate validation cohort of roughly 130 different subjects was used in addition to the roughly 620-subject first cohort. The study used immunosequencing to profile the T cell repertoires of several hundred subjects and linked those repertoires to cytomegalovirus serostatus. All discovery cohort repertoires had been generated using a single sequencing platform. To predict cytomegalovirus infection status, the study combined high-throughput TCR immunosequencing, statistical association of individual TCRs with disease status, and machine learning. An earlier analysis of 500 to 650 of the donors applied high-throughput TCR beta sequencing to assess whether each TCR beta V gene segment acted as functional or pseudogenic. A later genetic analysis used genome-wide SNP genotypes for about three fifths of the 666 donors, treating that subset as a discovery cohort. Rather than drawing on any new phenotypic data, the later analysis identified candidate immune exposures from TCR beta sequences and the way those sequences occurred across donors. Approximately 330 gigabases of sequencing data and tens of millions of unique TCR sequences made up an early release that covered about 640 HLA-typed donors.

As to this clone: Its antigen is not yet known. No base qualities exist here, and no much larger clone lies one base off it.

Broad study findings and their caveats: The study gave a list of 150 to 200 TCR beta chains associated with cytomegalovirus. The earlier analysis of approximately 560 of the donors excluded some 15 rarely observed V segments, including chromosome 9 orphons, because counts were too low. A later genetic analysis associated a missense DCLRE1C variant with V-gene and J-gene trimming of TCR beta chains, and an independent cohort replicated the association. Immune exposure information for the cohort was limited to CMV serostatus. A further reported finding was that TCR beta sequences accurately predicted the HLA-A and HLA-B alleles for most subjects in the first cohort. Some IMGT-functional V segments, including TRBV6-2 and TRBV6-3, could not be distinguished by the 87-base-pair reads and were therefore excluded. HLA typing was unavailable for some donors at each locus, so association tests used only the typed subset. In this cohort, only TCR beta chains were sequenced, and detectable features were limited by the absence of alpha or paired-chain data. Assigning TCR associations to individual alleles was difficult when HLA alleles, especially DR and DQ, strongly co-occurred. Presence/absence analyses assumed roughly uniform sequencing depth across donors, an assumption that may not hold. Most CMV-associated TCR beta chains appeared to be HLA-restricted in a later analysis, and the HLA associations seemed to be driven largely by CMV exposure. A later genetic analysis reported fewer N-insertions in productive TCRs among donors in an Asian-associated ancestry cluster than the approximately 700-donor mean. A few of the identified cytomegalovirus-associated TCR beta chains were confirmed in vitro to be specific for cytomegalovirus antigens. In a later analysis, the rate of TCR association differed among HLA loci, with DRB1 alleles having the most associated TCRs and HLA-C alleles having the fewest. Linkage disequilibrium might explain the correlated functional status among segregating V segments, but an unknown experimental factor could not be ruled out. According to a later analysis, parvovirus B19, influenza, CMV and Epstein-Barr virus appeared linked to several top co-occurrence clusters. An earlier analysis of around 500 of the donors showed that most TCR beta V segments appeared in productive rearrangements either about 87% or about 30% of the time, which broadly matched IMGT annotations. Across donors, most TCR sequences were observed very rarely, whereas some public TCRs were present in many individuals. At a false discovery rate of 0.05, a later analysis linked about 16,000 TCR beta sequences to specific HLA alleles. A cluster of highly shared sequence variants was judged likely to represent a technical artifact of the sequencing pipeline. The authors suggested that the approach could potentially be generalized to other disease states and immunological phenotypes. A later analysis found that HLA-associated TCR beta chains were more clonally expanded and had lower generation probabilities than equally common non-associated chains. In both the original and validation cohorts, the classifier was reported to diagnose cytomegalovirus status with high specificity and sensitivity.

According to the germline V gene, CDR1 reads MDHEN and CDR2 reads SYDVKM. The CDR3 has 14 amino acids, counting the end cysteine and phenylalanine. The CDR3 DNA has 42 bases and is translated from base 1. Trimming costs V 6 bases and J 10 bases, and their ends lie 18 bases apart. The library relied on the immunoSEQ multiplex PCR assay. For the multiplex PCR, a mixture combining 60 forward primers for TCR Vbeta segments and 13 reverse primers for TCR Jbeta segments was used. A multiplex PCR assay on genomic DNA amplified the CDR3 region of rearranged TCR beta genes. On the Illumina HiSeq System, the amplified TCR beta libraries were sequenced as 87-base-pair reads. The original pipeline was this. A later analysis counted about 80 million unique TCR beta chains across the 550 to 750 repertoires, and roughly 11 million of these chains were shared by at least two donors. Raw reads were error-corrected and collapsed into unique sequences with a nearest-neighbor algorithm that merged closely related sequences to remove PCR and sequencing errors. CDR3 sequences were aligned to IMGT reference sequences to assign V, D and J gene segments. For a sequence to be retained, a match of at least six nucleotides was required to both a V gene segment and a J gene segment. A rearrangement was called productive if the CDR3 had no stop codons and remained in frame with V and J, and every other rearrangement was called non-productive. CDR3 was defined by IMGT convention, running from the second conserved V-encoded cysteine to the conserved J-encoded phenylalanine. Sequences without an unambiguous match to a single V gene segment were excluded from the earlier analysis of several hundred of the donors. An earlier analysis of 587 of the donors called V segments functional above 56.7% productive rearrangements and segregating when the between-donor standard deviation exceeded 5%. A statistical classification framework was built to diagnose cytomegalovirus status from the catalog of TCR beta chain sequences. In a later analysis, TCR nucleotide sequences were compared against IMGT/GENE-DB human TR gene sequences so that V and J genes could be assigned. The TCRdist pipeline was used in a later analysis to assign CDR3 sequences and most-parsimonious VDJ recombination scenarios. In a later analysis, every TCR beta chain was defined by the combination of its CDR3 amino acid sequence and its V-gene family, and reads without a unique V-gene family were dropped. A later analysis removed 500 to 600 highly shared, low-generation-probability nucleotide sequences to deal with suspected cross-contamination and a sequencing artifact. In a later analysis, a clonal expansion index was calculated for each public chain from normalized within-repertoire ranks of inferred template counts. In a later analysis, generation probabilities were computed with a VDJ recombination model fitted to out-of-frame rearrangements, and the resulting probabilities were checked against IGoR. A later analysis scored TCR-TCR, TCR-HLA and TCR-CMV co-occurrence with hypergeometric tests, applying a repertoire-size bias correction to TCR pairs. In a later analysis, false discovery rates were estimated by permuting HLA or CMV assignments 20 times. A later analysis grouped co-occurring TCRs with DBSCAN, adding TCRdist sequence similarity when clustering within HLA-allele-positive subsets. Repertoires with fewer than 30,000 or more than 120,000 public chains, plus five repertoires with anomalous nucleotide sharing, were excluded from co-occurrence clustering. TCRdb obtained this table from immuneACCESS and retained in-frame rearrangements with V and J assigned. These tables miss some clones; where compared with another copy, unresolved V genes account for less than half of the shortfall, and the remainder is unexplained. V, J and clone size derive from that table, while D and trimming were established from the DNA sequence. The sample table records about 100,000 clones; roughly 80% of these occur just once. Approximately 1.7% of the sample belongs to the ten largest clones.

In total, 500 to 700 healthy bone marrow donors made up the cohort. All cohort members were sampled while nominally healthy, although unrecorded immune exposures were likely present. The donor was CMV seronegative and belonged to the group of approximately 320 seronegative cohort members. A peripheral blood sample was provided by each donor, and peripheral blood mononuclear cells were used for TCR beta sequencing. The Qiagen DNeasy Blood Extraction Kit was used to extract genomic DNA from the blood cell samples. The chain is made from TRBV28 and TRBJ1-4, with TRBD1 tentatively as D gene (6 bases match). Source material: PBMCs. This TCR was recovered from a woman between 40 and 50 years old in good health and CMV-seronegative. The CDR3 corresponds to CASRPGTGFGKLFF. The nucleotide sequence reads TGTGCCAGCAGACCCGGCACAGGGTTCGGAAAACTGTTTTTT.